The sequence of this T cell receptor beta chain was determined in a study of OX40 agonist ivuxolimab in advanced cancers. Background on the study: Patients in dose escalation had liver, melanoma, kidney or head and neck cancers. Partial responses were achieved by three patients, of whom one had hepatocellular carcinoma and two had cutaneous melanoma.

Generated by immunoSEQ multiplex PCR, the TCRdb table keeps only in-frame clones and is missing some. The table has approximately 65,000 clones, about 89% seen once. Germline-derived CDR1 and CDR2 are SEHNR and FQNEAQ (reference sequence). This CDR3 is built from 15 residues. The V segment lost 0 bases and the J segment 5 bases; nucleotides outside the gene matches: 3. Remarks on this clone: Its specificity is unknown.

Notes on the study in general: The study observed clonal expansion of CD4+ and CD8+ blood T cells by week 6 at 0.1 to 3.0 mg/kg.

The material was CD4+ or CD8+ T cells sorted from blood, obtained in a trial of the OX40 agonist ivuxolimab. This receptor was obtained from an adult with an advanced solid tumor such as melanoma, head and neck, liver or kidney cancer. The genes are TRBV7-9 and TRBJ1-4, with TRBD1 matching 7 bases. CDR3 DNA sequence: TGTGCCAGCAGCTTAGCTGAGACAGGGAATGAAAAACTGTTTTTT. This gives the protein CASSLAETGNEKLFF.